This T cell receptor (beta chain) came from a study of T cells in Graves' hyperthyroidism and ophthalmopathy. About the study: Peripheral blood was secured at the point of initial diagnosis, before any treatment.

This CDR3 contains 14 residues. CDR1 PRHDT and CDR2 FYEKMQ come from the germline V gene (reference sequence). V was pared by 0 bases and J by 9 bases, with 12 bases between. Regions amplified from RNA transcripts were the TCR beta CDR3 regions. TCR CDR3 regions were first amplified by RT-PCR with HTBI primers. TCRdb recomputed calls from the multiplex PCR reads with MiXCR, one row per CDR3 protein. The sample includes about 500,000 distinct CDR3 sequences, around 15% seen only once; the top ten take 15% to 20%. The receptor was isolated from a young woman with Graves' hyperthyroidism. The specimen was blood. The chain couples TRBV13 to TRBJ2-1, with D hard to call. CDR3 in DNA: TGTGCCAGCAGCTTAGGCCTAGGAGAGTTTGAGCAGTTCTTC. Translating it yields CASSLGLGEFEQFF.